A single sample is the source of the 17 T cell receptor beta chains below, sequenced in a study of long-term antiretroviral therapy in people with HIV. Run at survey level, the immunoSEQ assay was version v3.0. The table came from immunoSEQ multiplex PCR; TCRdb's copy has only in-frame clones and leaves some out. The sample shows 30,000 to 40,000 clones, 82% of them seen only once. The sample was unsorted PBMCs, taken 0.3 years after starting antiretroviral therapy. These receptor sequences come from a man younger than 35 with HIV.

The V and J genes are TRBV5-8 and TRBJ1-3; unclear D gene. Germline CDR1 reads SGHTS; CDR2 reads YDEGEE. The CDR3 is 14 residues long. V lost 0 bases and J lost 0, with 4 bases in between. This CDR3 reads CASSLAYSGNTIYF. The CDR3 nucleotides read TGTGCCAGCAGCTTGGCCTACTCTGGAAACACCATATATTTT.

On this clone: Other DNA sequences in the same sample also yield this CDR3. The V and J genes are TRBV6-6 and TRBJ2-7; possible D gene TRBD1, 5 bases. Trimming left V 0 bases short and J 5 bases short, with 11 bases between. The germline CDR1 and CDR2 sequences are MNHNY and SVGAGI (reference sequence). This CDR3 spans 14 amino acids. The CDR3 sequence is CASSYSPGRDEQYF. CDR3 in DNA: TGTGCCAGCAGTTACTCGCCAGGGCGCGACGAGCAGTACTTC.

The J gene is TRBJ2-1, the V gene TRBV19; D uncertain. The CDR3 is 13 amino acids. Looked up from germline, CDR1 is LNHDA and CDR2 is SQIVND (reference sequence). V was trimmed by 4 bases and J by 6 bases, leaving 10 bases between them. CDR3 loop: CASSTPPTNEQFF. Written as DNA, the CDR3 is TGTGCCAGTAGTACCCCGCCAACCAATGAGCAGTTCTTC.

The chain is built from TRBV6-1 and TRBJ1-1; D gene ambiguous. The CDR3 covers 13 residues. Per the germline V gene, CDR1 is MNHNS and CDR2 is SASEGT. V gave up 7 bases and J gave up 1 base, with 10 bases separating them. CDR3 nucleotide sequence: TGTGCCAGCAAAAGTTGGAGGAACACTGAAGCTTTCTTT. This encodes CASKSWRNTEAFF.

This chain links TRBV30 with TRBJ2-3; TRBD2 matches at 8 bases. Trimming took 6 bases from V and 5 from J; bases not matched to a gene: 13. The CDR3 spans 15 residues. Germline assignment: CDR1 GTSNPN and CDR2 SVGIG (reference sequence). CDR3 sequence (DNA): TGTGCCTGCCCGCCTGCGGGAGGAGCGAGAGATACGCAGTATTTT. Translated: CACPPAGGARDTQYF.

The chain joins TRBV27 to TRBJ1-2, with TRBD1 identical over 10 bases. The CDR3 length is 15 residues. The V gene's germline CDR1 is MNHEY and CDR2 SMNVEV (reference sequence). The V segment lost 6 bases and the J segment 3 bases; nucleotides outside the gene matches: 7. CDR3 DNA: TGTGCCAGCAGCCGGGACAGGGGTCTTCACTATGGCTACACCTTC. Protein product: CASSRDRGLHYGYTF.

This clone occurred a few times. The rearrangement uses TRBV11-3 and TRBJ2-2; D gene ambiguous. V shed 3 bases and J shed 5 bases, with 7 bases lying between them. Germline CDR1 SGHNT, CDR2 YENEEA. This CDR3 spans 13 amino acids. The CDR3 spells CASSFIATGELFF. CDR3 DNA: TGTGCCAGCAGCTTTATCGCGACCGGGGAGCTGTTTTTT.

The V gene is TRBV6-5, the J gene TRBJ2-3, with TRBD2 matching 11 bases. The V and J ends lost 5 bases and 10 bases, in that order; junction bases with no gene match: 11. This CDR3 has 15 residues. Per the germline V gene, CDR1 is MNHEY and CDR2 is SVGAGI. The CDR3 loop is CASSLSGGGPEAQYF. The CDR3 DNA sequence: TGTGCCAGCAGTCTTAGCGGGGGGGGACCGGAGGCGCAGTATTTT.

This clone has a handful of counts. The chain is built from TRBV27 and TRBJ1-5; D may be TRBD1 (5 bases). Per the germline V gene, CDR1 is MNHEY and CDR2 is SMNVEV (reference sequence). The CDR3 has 16 residues. Trimming removed 6 bases at V and 3 bases at J, with 18 bases between. The CDR3 DNA reads as TGTGCCAGCAGAGAGGGAGGGGACTTCCCCAATCAGCCCCAGCATTTT. This sequence encodes CASREGGDFPNQPQHF.

The genes are TRBV19 and TRBJ1-1; no clear D. Between the trimmed V and J ends, which lost 4 bases and 5 bases, there was a span of 5 bases. CDR1 and CDR2 from the germline V gene are LNHDA and SQIVND (reference sequence). The CDR3 covers 11 residues. The CDR3 reads CASSRGTEAFF. CDR3 nucleotides: TGTGCCAGTAGTAGAGGAACTGAAGCTTTCTTT.

The chain carries TRBV6-6 and TRBJ1-5; TRBD1 matches at 7 bases. The CDR3 loop spans 13 amino acids. V trimming: 7 bases; J trimming: 11 bases; junction bases outside the gene matches: 11. Germline loops: CDR1 MNHNY, CDR2 SVGAGI (reference sequence). The CDR3 bases are TGTGCCAGCACCAGACAGGGCGGAGGGGCCCAGCATTTT. Amino acids: CASTRQGGGAQHF.

This clone occurred a few times. The chain combines TRBV4-2 with TRBJ1-6; D ambiguous. The V end was cut by 0 bases, the J end by 0 bases, with 9 bases between. CDR1 and CDR2 from the germline V gene are LGHNA and YNFKEQ. The CDR3 has 17 amino acids. The CDR3, as DNA: TGTGCCAGCAGCCAAGACAGGTTAAGCTCCTATAATTCACCCCTCCACTTT. Translated, it gives CASSQDRLSSYNSPLHF.

The rearrangement uses TRBV6-5 and TRBJ1-1, with D unclear. Looked up from germline, CDR1 is MNHEY and CDR2 is SVGAGI. The CDR3 is 14 amino acids. Trimming removed 4 bases at V and 4 bases at J, with 13 bases between. For the CDR3, the DNA is TGTGCCAGCAGTTCGACCGGTTTTGGCACTGAAGCTTTCTTT. Protein sequence: CASSSTGFGTEAFF.

V is TRBV5-6 and J is TRBJ2-7, with 8 positions matching TRBD1. Germline CDR1 is SGHDT and CDR2 is YYEEEE. The CDR3 is 15 amino acids. V was clipped by 3 bases and J by 2 bases; unmatched bases: 7. As DNA, the CDR3 is TGTGCCAGCAGCTCGCAGACAGGGGCACCCTACGAGCAGTACTTC. Translation: CASSSQTGAPYEQYF. The whole variable domain, remainder taken from reference TRBV5-6 and TRBJ2-7, is DAGVTQSPTHLIKTRGQQVTLRCSPKSGHDTVSWYQQALGQGPQFIFQYYEEEERQRGNFPDRFSGHQFPNYSSELNVNALLLGDSALYLCASSSQTGAPYEQYFGPGTRLTVT.

Here the CDR3 reads CASSPYRTGDIAGYTF. CDR3 coding DNA: TGCGCCAGCAGCCCATACCGAACAGGGGACATTGCCGGCTACACCTTC. This chain joins TRBV5-1 and TRBJ1-2; TRBD1 matches 7 bases. Germline trimming cut 4 bases from V and 8 bases from J; bases unmatched to any gene: 17. This CDR3 spans 16 amino acids. Germline lookup yields CDR1 SGHRS and CDR2 YFSETQ.

The chain links TRBV15 to TRBJ2-7; 8 bases are a match to TRBD1. J was trimmed by 2 bases and V by 1 base; bases with no gene match: 4. The CDR3 covers 15 residues. Germline V gives CDR1 LNHNV, CDR2 YYDKDF (reference sequence). The CDR3 sequence is CATSRGTGYPYEQYF. The CDR3 DNA is TGTGCCACCAGCAGAGGGACAGGGTATCCCTACGAGCAGTACTTC.

The V and J genes are TRBV28 and TRBJ2-5; D gene ambiguous. V was trimmed by 3 bases and J by 4 bases, leaving 15 bases between them. This CDR3 is built from 15 residues. Germline CDR1 reads MDHEN; CDR2 reads SYDVKM. The CDR3: CASSFVPAWRETQYF. The CDR3 DNA follows: TGTGCCAGCAGTTTTGTACCCGCGTGGAGAGAGACCCAGTACTTC.